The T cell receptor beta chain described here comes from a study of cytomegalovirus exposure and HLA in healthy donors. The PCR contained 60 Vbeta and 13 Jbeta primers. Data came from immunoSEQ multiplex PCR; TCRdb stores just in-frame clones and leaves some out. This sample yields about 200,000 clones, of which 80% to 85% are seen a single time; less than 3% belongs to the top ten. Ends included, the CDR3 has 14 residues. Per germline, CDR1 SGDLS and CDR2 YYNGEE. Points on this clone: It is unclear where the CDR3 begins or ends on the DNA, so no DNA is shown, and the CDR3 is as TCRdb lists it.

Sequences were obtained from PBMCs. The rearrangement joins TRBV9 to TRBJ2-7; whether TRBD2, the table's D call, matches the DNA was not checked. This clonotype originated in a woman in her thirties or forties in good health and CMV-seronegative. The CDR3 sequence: CASSVGGGTYERYF.